Shown below are 21 T cell receptor beta chains from a single sample sequenced in a study of spatial heterogeneity in lung cancer. Regarding time point: sample taken at primary tumor resection. Sequencing was performed on whole RNA extracted from tumor and nontumor lung tissue, or from frozen PBMC, and the material was left unsorted. From the 5' RACE reads, TCRdb called clonotypes with MiXCR, one entry per CDR3 protein. The sample includes about 9,000 distinct CDR3 sequences, approximately 5% seen only once; the top ten take more than 25%. The material sequenced was PBMCs, taken at surgery. These receptors originate from a male donor with early-stage non-small cell lung cancer.

In this sample, this clonotype turned up a few times. In a library made to pick up alpha chains, this beta chain is a stray read with a size that means little. The CDR3 sequence is CASSYSLGGGGETQYF. CDR3 bases: TGTGCCAGCAGTTACTCTTTAGGAGGGGGGGGTGAGACCCAGTACTTC. V and J are TRBV6-5 and TRBJ2-5, with D possibly TRBD2 on 7 matching bases. V was trimmed by 0 bases and J by 5 bases, leaving 16 bases between them. The CDR3 covers 16 residues. Germline V gene data show CDR1 as MNHEY and CDR2 as SVGAGI.

As to this clonotype: Found in a library prepared for alpha chains, this beta chain is an off-target read, and its abundance has little meaning. CDR3 loop: CSARPRLGTGELFF. In DNA form, the CDR3 reads TGCAGTGCTAGACCCCGACTCGGAACCGGGGAGCTGTTTTTT. The chain couples TRBV20-1 to TRBJ2-2; no clear D gene. Germline CDR1 and CDR2: DFQATT and SNEGSKA (reference sequence). The length of the CDR3 is 14 residues. The V gene lost 2 bases and the J gene lost 5 bases, with 12 bases spanning the gap.

This clonotype was recorded at least ten times. This beta chain is an off-target read within a library intended for alpha chains, so its frequency means little. The chain combines TRBV5-8 with TRBJ2-1; D is ambiguous. The V gene's germline CDR1 is SGHTS and CDR2 YDEGEE. Trimming left V 2 bases short and J 3 bases short, with 3 bases between. The CDR3 consists of 12 residues. CDR3 sequence: CASSFGYNEQFF. The CDR3 DNA follows: TGTGCCAGCAGCTTCGGCTACAATGAGCAGTTCTTC.

This clonotype is labeled medium-sized. A library prepared for alpha chains yielded this beta chain as an off-target read; its size is of little meaning. The chain couples TRBV5-1 to TRBJ1-2; possibly TRBD1 for D (5 bases). The CDR3 totals 13 residues. V lost 0 bases, J lost 6 bases, and 9 bases lay in between. From germline, CDR1 is SGHRS and CDR2 YFSETQ. CDR3 sequence: CASSLAGQNGYTF. CDR3 sequence (DNA): TGCGCCAGCAGCTTGGCCGGACAAAATGGCTACACCTTC.

Many counts were recorded for this clonotype. Little can be read into the size of this beta chain, an off-target read in a library designed for alpha chains. The rearrangement uses TRBV10-3 and TRBJ1-5, with TRBD1 matching over 8 bases. The germline V gene encodes CDR1 ENHRY and CDR2 SYGVKD. This CDR3 region has 18 residues. V was clipped by 2 bases and J by 2 bases; unmatched bases: 11. This CDR3 is CAISEAGQGGVGNQPQHF. CDR3 DNA: TGTGCCATCAGTGAGGCCGGACAGGGAGGGGTCGGCAATCAGCCCCAGCATTTT.

For this clonotype: Since the library was made to target alpha chains, this beta chain is a stray read and its abundance is not meaningful. V usage is TRBV5-1 and J usage is TRBJ1-5; TRBD1 aligns across 9 bases. J was trimmed by 4 bases and V by 5 bases; bases with no gene match: 4. The germline gives CDR1 SGHRS, CDR2 YFSETQ. The CDR3 loop spans 14 amino acids. For the CDR3, the DNA is TGCGCCAGCAGTATCGGGACAGGGAATCAGCCCCAGCATTTT. It encodes CASSIGTGNQPQHF.

This clonotype showed up many times. For a library built for alpha chains, this beta chain is a stray read; little rests on its size. The chain combines TRBV5-1 with TRBJ1-6, with 11 positions matching TRBD1. The CDR3 runs to 15 residues. The V and J ends lost 2 bases and 11 bases, in that order; junction bases with no gene match: 6. Germline values: CDR1 SGHRS, CDR2 YFSETQ. Here the CDR3 DNA reads TGCGCCAGCAGCTTAGATGGACAGGGGGCAACACCCCTCCACTTT. Its translation is CASSLDGQGATPLHF.

This clonotype has more than one count but fewer than ten. For a library built for alpha chains, this beta chain is a stray read; little rests on its size. The chain joins TRBV2 to TRBJ1-1; D might be TRBD1 (5 bases). The CDR3 loop spans 14 amino acids. The ends were cut back, 8 bases at V and 0 bases at J, with 13 bases in the middle. CDR1 is SNHLY and CDR2 is FYNNEI in the germline V gene. The CDR3 DNA follows: TGTGCCAGCCAAGGGAGAGGGGTGAACACTGAAGCTTTCTTT. Encoded protein: CASQGRGVNTEAFF.

With regard to this clonotype: Because the library targeted alpha chains, this beta chain is an off-target read whose size means little. The chain combines TRBV7-2 with TRBJ2-3; tentatively, D is TRBD1 or TRBD2 (6 bases each). V was cut by 3 bases and J by 2 bases, with 15 bases left in between. CDR3 length equals 16 residues. CDR1 SGHTA and CDR2 FQGNSA come from the germline V gene. The CDR3 DNA reads TGTGCCAGCAGCTTTATGGGGGGCTCGGTCACAGATACGCAGTATTTT. This translates into CASSFMGGSVTDTQYF.

There are many counts of this clonotype. Since it is a stray read in a library aimed at alpha chains, this beta chain has a size that is not meaningful. The V gene is TRBV7-2, the J gene TRBJ2-5; possible D gene TRBD1, 6 bases. The V gene lost 6 bases and the J gene lost 4 bases, with 12 bases spanning the gap. This CDR3 spans 13 amino acids. Per germline, CDR1 SGHTA and CDR2 FQGNSA. CDR3 sequence reads: CASSPGVRETQYF. The CDR3 bases are TGTGCCAGCAGTCCAGGGGTGAGAGAGACCCAGTACTTC.

Ten or more counts support this clonotype. A library prepared for alpha chains yielded this beta chain as an off-target read; its size is of little meaning. The rearrangement links TRBV20-1 to TRBJ2-7, with TRBD2 matching 9 bases. The J segment lost 4 bases and the V segment lost 1 base, leaving 5 bases of the junction unmatched. Germline V gene data show CDR1 as DFQATT and CDR2 as SNEGSKA (reference sequence). The CDR3 totals 14 residues. This CDR3 reads CSARGSGGWYEQYF. DNA for the CDR3: TGCAGTGCTAGAGGGAGCGGGGGGTGGTACGAGCAGTACTTC.

Concerning this clonotype itself: This beta chain was picked up by a library intended for alpha chains and is off target, so its count carries little meaning. The rearrangement links TRBV20-1 to TRBJ1-2; no clear D gene. Per germline, CDR1 DFQATT and CDR2 SNEGSKA (reference sequence). This CDR3 has 11 residues. V lost 6 bases to trimming and J lost 3 bases, with 8 bases between them. CDR3 sequence: CSAHADYGYTF. The DNA of the CDR3 is TGCAGTGCCCACGCGGACTATGGCTACACCTTC.

This clonotype was counted only a few times. Because the library targeted alpha chains, this beta chain is an off-target read whose size means little. The V call is TRBV12-3 or TRBV12-4, the J call TRBJ2-6, with D tentatively TRBD2 (6 bases). Trimming pared 7 bases from V and 9 bases from J, leaving 16 bases between. CDR3 length: 14 residues. CDR3 sequence (DNA): TGTGCCAGCACCTTGGCCGGGGGAGGCAACGTCCTGACTTTC. Its translation: CASTLAGGGNVLTF.

In this sample, this clonotype turned up many times. This beta chain is a stray sequence in a library constructed for alpha chains; its clone size is not meaningful. The rearrangement links TRBV9 to TRBJ1-6; perhaps TRBD1 as D (6 bases). Trimming left V 0 bases short and J 4 bases short, with 8 bases between. Germline CDR1 SGDLS, CDR2 YYNGEE. CDR3 length equals 15 residues. For the CDR3, the DNA is TGTGCCAGCAGCGTAGGGGGGCATTATAATTCACCCCTCCACTTT. It is translated as CASSVGGHYNSPLHF.

With regard to this clonotype: This beta chain appears as a stray read in a library generated for alpha chains; its size is not informative. J is TRBJ2-2 and V is TRBV5-1; D is perhaps TRBD2 (6 bases). The CDR3 has 15 residues. The V and J ends lost 0 bases and 2 bases respectively, with 8 bases between them. Per the germline V gene, CDR1 is SGHRS and CDR2 is YFSETQ. CDR3 DNA: TGCGCCAGCAGCTTGGGACTAGTAAACACCGGGGAGCTGTTTTTT. It yields the protein CASSLGLVNTGELFF. The full variable domain, with the rest looked up from reference TRBV5-1 and TRBJ2-2, is KAGVTQTPRYLIKTRGQQVTLSCSPISGHRSVSWYQQTPGQGLQFLFEYFSETQRNKGNFPGRFSGRQFSNSRSEMNVSTLELGDSALYLCASSLGLVNTGELFFGEGSRLTVL.

To note about this clonotype: This beta chain is an off-target read within a library intended for alpha chains, so its frequency means little. This chain links TRBV7-2 with TRBJ2-5; perhaps TRBD2 as D (6 bases). CDR1 is SGHTA, CDR2 FQGNSA, per germline. Trimming took 5 bases from V and 7 from J, leaving 20 bases between them. This CDR3 comprises 15 residues. DNA of the CDR3: TGTGCCAGCAGCCAGCGGGTCGGAGCCGGGGTGACCCAGTACTTC. Its protein is CASSQRVGAGVTQYF.

This clonotype is labeled medium-sized. A library prepared for alpha chains yielded this beta chain as an off-target read; its size is of little meaning. The rearrangement uses TRBV5-6 and TRBJ2-7; 9 bases map to TRBD1. V shed 7 bases, J shed 4 bases, and the junction held 9 bases outside the gene matches. Looked up from germline, CDR1 is SGHDT and CDR2 is YYEEEE. CDR3 size: 14 residues. CDR3 sequence (DNA): TGTGCCAGCGAGGACAGGGGAAGAAGGTACGAGCAGTACTTC. Amino acids: CASEDRGRRYEQYF.

The sample holds many counts of this clonotype. As an off-target read in a library built for alpha chains, this beta chain has a frequency of little significance. V usage is TRBV18 and J usage is TRBJ1-1; D is perhaps TRBD1 (5 bases). This CDR3 has 15 residues. The germline gives CDR1 KGHSH, CDR2 LQKENI. The germline V and J ends were trimmed by 6 bases and 1 base, with 15 bases remaining between them. The CDR3 loop is CASSPGGPPNTEAFF. The DNA for the CDR3 is TGTGCCAGCTCCCCCGGGGGACCACCGAACACTGAAGCTTTCTTT.

This clonotype showed up many times. The library was prepared for alpha chains; this beta chain is a stray read, so its frequency means little. The rearrangement joins TRBV20-1 to TRBJ1-1; D call uncertain. V was shortened by 7 bases and J by 1 base, with 7 bases between the two germline ends. The CDR3 runs to 11 residues. Germline V gives CDR1 DFQATT, CDR2 SNEGSKA (reference sequence). The CDR3 sequence: CSVGRNTEAFF. The CDR3 nucleotides read TGCAGTGTCGGGCGGAACACTGAAGCTTTCTTT.

Ten or more counts support this clonotype. This beta chain is an off-target read within a library intended for alpha chains, so its frequency means little. This chain connects TRBV5-1 to TRBJ2-5; D ambiguous. Germline CDR1 is SGHRS and CDR2 is YFSETQ. V lost 7 bases and J lost 2, with 18 bases in between. The CDR3 length is 15 residues. The CDR3 protein is CASGRLGNPQETQYF. The CDR3 region has the DNA TGCGCCAGCGGCCGTTTGGGCAACCCTCAAGAGACCCAGTACTTC.

This clonotype was detected many times. This beta chain came through as a stray read in a library set up for alpha chains, and its size says little. CDR3 DNA sequence: TGTGCCAGCAGTTTACTGGTCGTGTACGAGCAGTACTTC. Translated: CASSLLVVYEQYF. The chain couples TRBV2 to TRBJ2-7; D is undetermined. This CDR3 region has 13 residues. In germline, CDR1 is SNHLY, CDR2 FYNNEI. Trimming removed 5 bases from V and 4 bases from J, with 12 bases in between.